Below, 24 T cell receptor beta chains from the same sample are listed, as sequenced in a study of blood T cell repertoires in COVID-19. Assay used: immunoSEQ multiplex PCR; TCRdb lists only in-frame clones, some missing. The data show under 250,000 clones, roughly 90% seen once. Sequenced input: peripheral blood. All receptors come from a woman between 55 and 75 years old with acute or convalescent COVID-19.

V usage is TRBV30 and J usage is TRBJ2-2, with a weak D call TRBD1 (5 bases). The CDR3 runs to 13 residues. Germline assignment: CDR1 GTSNPN and CDR2 SVGIG (reference sequence). Trimming took off 3 bases at V and 6 bases at J, with 11 bases between the two ends. CDR3 sequence reads: CAWRKAGSGELFF. CDR3 nucleotide sequence: TGTGCCTGGAGGAAAGCAGGGTCCGGGGAGCTGTTTTTT.

The chain carries TRBV19 and TRBJ1-2, with D unclear. V was trimmed by 2 bases and J by 4 bases, leaving 20 bases between them. Germline V gene lookup returns CDR1 LNHDA and CDR2 SQIVND (reference sequence). The CDR3 consists of 17 residues. CDR3 sequence (DNA): TGTGCCAGTAGTATACCCTCGGTGGGCCTTAGTGCCTATGGCTACACCTTC. It translates to CASSIPSVGLSAYGYTF.

V gene TRBV15 combines with J gene TRBJ1-3, with D uncertain. V was pared by 0 bases and J by 0 bases, with 9 bases between. The CDR3 sequence is 16 residues long. The V gene's germline CDR1 is LNHNV and CDR2 YYDKDF (reference sequence). DNA of the CDR3: TGTGCCACCAGCAGAGATAAGCCCTTCTCTGGAAACACCATATATTTT. It is translated as CATSRDKPFSGNTIYF.

V usage is TRBV27 and J usage is TRBJ2-2; 8 nucleotides agree with TRBD1. CDR1 is MNHEY, CDR2 SMNVEV, per germline (reference sequence). The CDR3 is made up of 15 amino acids. The V gene end was trimmed by 4 bases and the J gene end by 3 bases; junction bases not matched to a gene: 4. The CDR3, as DNA: TGTGCCAGCAGTTCTCGGACAGGGTACACCGGGGAGCTGTTTTTT. This gives the protein CASSSRTGYTGELFF.

CDR3: CASSPRAGSSYEQYF. The CDR3 nucleotides are TGCGCCAGCAGCCCCCGGGCAGGGTCTTCTTACGAGCAGTACTTC. The V call is TRBV4-3, the J call TRBJ2-7; the D gene is possibly TRBD1 (5 bases). V was trimmed by 4 bases and J by 4 bases, leaving 17 bases between them. CDR1 is LGHNA, CDR2 YSLEER, per germline. There are 15 residues in the CDR3.

The chain has TRBV28 and TRBJ1-1; D ambiguous. Germline lookup yields CDR1 MDHEN and CDR2 SYDVKM. CDR3 length equals 12 residues. Trimming removed 7 bases at V and 11 bases at J, with 17 bases between. CDR3 loop: CASTPLGSRAFF. The DNA of the CDR3 is TGTGCCAGCACCCCTCTGGGCAGTAGGGCTTTCTTT. Complete variable domain (other parts from reference TRBV28 and TRBJ1-1): DVKVTQSSRYLVKRTGEKVFLECVQDMDHENMFWYRQDPGLGLRLIYFSYDVKMKEKGDIPEGYSVSREKKERFSLILESASTNQTSMYLCASTPLGSRAFFGQGTRLTVV.

This rearrangement joins TRBV24-1 to TRBJ1-5; the match to TRBD1 covers 7 bases. In germline, CDR1 is KGHDR, CDR2 SFDVKD. Trimming cost V 5 bases and J 2 bases; bases outside gene matches: 5. There are 15 residues in the CDR3. The CDR3 DNA follows: TGTGCCACCAGTGCTTCCGGGACAGGCAATCAGCCCCAGCATTTT. This sequence encodes CATSASGTGNQPQHF.

This clone is a singleton in its sample. The V gene is TRBV19, the J gene TRBJ2-1; 7 bases are a match to TRBD2. The germline CDR1 and CDR2 sequences are LNHDA and SQIVND (reference sequence). Trimming took 6 bases from V and 0 from J; bases not matched to a gene: 5. This CDR3 is 15 amino acids long. The CDR3 nucleotides read TGTGCCAGTAGGCTTACTAGCGACTCCTACAATGAGCAGTTCTTC. Protein product: CASRLTSDSYNEQFF.

V gene TRBV6-5 combines with J gene TRBJ1-5, with 8 positions matching TRBD1. The V and J ends lost 4 bases and 7 bases, in that order; junction bases with no gene match: 6. Looked up from germline, CDR1 is MNHEY and CDR2 is SVGAGI. This CDR3 region has 14 residues. The CDR3 loop is CASSLTGAGQPQHF. As DNA, the CDR3 is TGTGCCAGCAGTTTGACAGGGGCTGGGCAGCCCCAGCATTTT.

This sequence joins TRBV9 and TRBJ1-3; D unresolved. Trimming removed 0 bases at V and 0 bases at J, with 7 bases between. This CDR3 comprises 15 residues. CDR1 and CDR2 (germline): SGDLS, YYNGEE. CDR3 nucleotides: TGTGCCAGCAGCGTAGGATACGGCTCTGGAAACACCATATATTTT. It translates to CASSVGYGSGNTIYF. The whole variable domain, filled in from reference TRBV9 and TRBJ1-3, reads DSGVTQTPKHLITATGQRVTLRCSPRSGDLSVYWYQQSLDQGLQFLIQYYNGEERAKGNILERFSAQQFPDLHSELNLSSLELGDSALYFCASSVGYGSGNTIYFGEGSWLTVV.

This chain uses TRBV11-3 with TRBJ2-1; 8 bases fit TRBD2. The V segment lost 5 bases and the J segment 2 bases; nucleotides outside the gene matches: 8. Germline V lookup: CDR1 SGHNT, CDR2 YENEEA. This CDR3 is 16 amino acids long. The CDR3 nucleotides are TGTGCCAGCAGCCCTCGGACTAGCCCTCCCTACAATGAGCAGTTCTTC. Its protein product is CASSPRTSPPYNEQFF. Full variable domain (remainder filled in from reference TRBV11-3 and TRBJ2-1): EAGVVQSPRYKIIEKKQPVAFWCNPISGHNTLYWYLQNLGQGPELLIRYENEEAVDDSQLPKDRFSAERLKGVDSTLKIQPAELGDSAVYLCASSPRTSPPYNEQFFGPGTRLTVL.

CDR3 protein: CASSYRGRGLGYTF. The CDR3 DNA reads TGTGCCAGCAGTTACCGGGGCAGGGGGCTCGGCTACACCTTC. The rearrangement uses TRBV6-6 and TRBJ1-2, with 8 bases identical to TRBD1. CDR3 length equals 14 residues. After removal of 2 bases from V and 8 bases from J, the junction contained 7 bases not matched to a gene. Germline CDR1 MNHNY, CDR2 SVGAGI (reference sequence).

The chain joins TRBV6-1 to TRBJ2-7, with 8 bases identical to TRBD2. Trimming removed 2 bases from V and 0 bases from J; junction bases left unmatched: 3. The CDR3 has 15 amino acids. Per the germline V gene, CDR1 is MNHNS and CDR2 is SASEGT. The CDR3 reads CASSEIAGSSYEQYF. The CDR3 coding sequence is TGTGCCAGCAGTGAAATAGCGGGAAGCTCCTACGAGCAGTACTTC.

This clone appeared once. J is TRBJ2-2 and V is TRBV29-1; no definite D call. The CDR3 totals 13 residues. Germline V lookup: CDR1 SQVTM, CDR2 ANQGSEA. Trimming cost V 4 bases and J 0 bases, with 6 bases left between them. CDR3 residues: CSVGAANTGELFF. The CDR3 coding sequence is TGCAGCGTTGGCGCGGCGAACACCGGGGAGCTGTTTTTT.

V gene TRBV6-5 combines with J gene TRBJ2-1; the D gene is possibly TRBD2 (5 bases). Trimming removed 4 bases at V and 3 bases at J, with 7 bases between. Germline CDR1 reads MNHEY; CDR2 reads SVGAGI. This CDR3 is built from 13 residues. The CDR3 sequence is CASSSDYYNEQFF. The DNA for the CDR3 is TGTGCCAGCAGTTCTGACTACTACAATGAGCAGTTCTTC.

The J gene is TRBJ1-1, the V gene TRBV30, with D unresolved. Trimming took off 0 bases at V and 0 bases at J, with 5 bases between the two ends. Germline V lookup: CDR1 GTSNPN, CDR2 SVGIG (reference sequence). This CDR3 region has 13 residues. The CDR3 here is CAWSVQVNTEAFF. In DNA form, the CDR3 reads TGTGCCTGGAGTGTACAAGTGAACACTGAAGCTTTCTTT.

The J gene is TRBJ1-6, the V gene TRBV14, with 7 bases identical to TRBD1. Looked up from germline, CDR1 is SGHDN and CDR2 is FVKESK. V shed 4 bases and J 3 bases; nucleotides not matched to a gene: 0. The CDR3 contains 14 residues. CDR3 in amino acids: CASSPGGYNSPLHF. The CDR3 region has the DNA TGTGCCAGCAGCCCAGGGGGCTATAATTCACCCCTCCACTTT.

The V and J genes are TRBV5-1 and TRBJ2-1, with D perhaps matching TRBD2 (7 bases). Trimming took 4 bases from V and 9 from J, leaving 14 bases between them. The germline gives CDR1 SGHRS, CDR2 YFSETQ. CDR3 size: 13 residues. The CDR3 here is CASSQTGGGEQFF. CDR3 bases: TGCGCCAGCAGCCAAACGGGGGGCGGTGAGCAGTTCTTC. The variable domain in full, with the rest retrieved from reference TRBV5-1 and TRBJ2-1, is KAGVTQTPRYLIKTRGQQVTLSCSPISGHRSVSWYQQTPGQGLQFLFEYFSETQRNKGNFPGRFSGRQFSNSRSEMNVSTLELGDSALYLCASSQTGGGEQFFGPGTRLTVL.

The chain employs TRBV5-5 and TRBJ2-7; no clear D gene. Germline V lookup: CDR1 SGHKS, CDR2 YYEKEE (reference sequence). This CDR3 comprises 13 residues. V shed 3 bases and J shed 1 base, with 8 bases lying between them. The DNA of the CDR3 is TGTGCCAGCAGCTATGGGCCTTCCTACGAGCAGTACTTC. Translation: CASSYGPSYEQYF.

This clone appeared once. This chain links TRBV6-5 with TRBJ1-1; 7 nucleotides align to TRBD1. Germline lookup yields CDR1 MNHEY and CDR2 SVGAGI. The ends lost 5 bases at V and 1 base at J; junction bases unmatched: 7. The CDR3 has 15 amino acids. The CDR3: CASSPPTGWNTEAFF. The CDR3 DNA reads TGTGCCAGCAGTCCCCCGACAGGGTGGAACACTGAAGCTTTCTTT.

The chain combines TRBV29-1 with TRBJ2-7, with 8 bases fitting TRBD1. CDR1 is SQVTM, CDR2 ANQGSEA, per germline. V dropped 6 bases and J dropped 4; count of bases not matched to a gene: 5. This CDR3 is built from 12 residues. The DNA of the CDR3 is TGCAGCGTCCTACAGGGGGTGTACGAGCAGTACTTC. Residues: CSVLQGVYEQYF.

In the case of this clone: One end of the junction does not line up with germline, which may come from a read error. The chain recombines TRBV7-7 with TRBJ2-1, with TRBD2 matching 13 bases. The CDR3 sequence is 15 residues long. Per germline, CDR1 SSHAT and CDR2 FNYEAQ (reference sequence). In DNA, the CDR3 is TGTGCTAGCAGCCCTACTAGCGGGGGGGCCAGTGAGCAGTTCTTC. Amino acid sequence: CASSPTSGGASEQFF.

In its sample, this clone was seen once. The chain combines TRBV19 with TRBJ2-7; D is undetermined. Trimming stripped 5 bases from V and 0 bases from J, with 11 bases between. The CDR3 spans 14 residues. Germline-derived CDR1 and CDR2 are LNHDA and SQIVND (reference sequence). In DNA form, the CDR3 reads TGTGCCAGTAGTGTACCGAGTCTCTCCTACGAGCAGTACTTC. This gives the protein CASSVPSLSYEQYF.

CDR3 sequence (DNA): TGTGCCAGCAGCCAATACACAGGGGGCGTTGGAGAAAAACTGTTTTTT. Translated, it gives CASSQYTGGVGEKLFF. The V call is TRBV4-2, the J call TRBJ1-4; 9 bases line up with TRBD1. The CDR3 is 16 amino acids. V was clipped by 2 bases and J by 8 bases; unmatched bases: 9. Germline V lookup: CDR1 LGHNA, CDR2 YNFKEQ.